This note documents a single T cell receptor (beta chain) sequence. Trimming took 6 bases from V and 4 from J, leaving 12 bases between them. This CDR3 comprises 12 residues. Germline CDR1 is DFQATT and CDR2 is SNEGSKA (reference sequence). This specimen belongs to a study of CD8 T cells in Susac syndrome. RNA, at roughly 0.5 to 1 ug, was reverse transcribed with random hexamers. Via MiXCR, TCRdb re-called the immunoSEQ multiplex PCR reads, giving one row per CDR3 protein. The repertoire includes a few hundred thousand distinct CDR3 sequences, 85% of them detected once, and 0.21% sits in the top ten. The chain carries TRBV20-1 and TRBJ1-1, with a tentative D call TRBD1 (5 bases). The sequencing input was CD8+ T cells from PBMCs. The receptor was derived from a human donor with multiple sclerosis. The CDR3 region has the DNA TGCAGTGCCCCACAGGTTGCCACTGAAGCTTTCTTT. It translates to CSAPQVATEAFF.